The table lists the clone carrying this T cell receptor (beta chain) with many counts. Its cognate antigen is unknown. The same CDR3 also results from other DNA sequences found in this sample. CDR3 size: 17 residues. Germline trimming cut 6 bases from V and 4 bases from J; bases unmatched to any gene: 14. In germline, CDR1 is ENHRY, CDR2 SYGVKD. Per the original data handling: What underpinned the distant-metastasis classifier for papillary thyroid cancer was the set of CDR3 differences across clinicopathological groups. MiXCR was used by TCRdb to re-call the PCR reads. TCRdb's processing, not the authors' own work, is the source of the V and J calls. Of 20,000 to 25,000 clones listed, 15% to 20% are singletons. No treatment had been given to any patient before thyroid surgery. The sample belongs to a study of metastatic and nonmetastatic thyroid tumors. General study findings and limits: A significant increase in TCR beta diversity was reportedly seen in malignant thyroid tumors relative to benign nodules, in blood and tumor.

This receptor was taken from a female donor with papillary thyroid cancer or a benign thyroid nodule (not recorded which). Some clones in this sample may be carry-over from other donors' samples. J is TRBJ2-5 and V is TRBV10-3; 10 bases are a match to TRBD2. What was sequenced was tumor tissue. For the CDR3, the DNA is TGTGCCATCAGCGTGATAGCGGGGGGCTCTTCGGCAGAGACCCAGTACTTC. Amino acids: CAISVIAGGSSAETQYF.